This paragraph covers one TCR beta chain sequence. This table comes from immunoSEQ multiplex PCR, and its TCRdb copy is limited to in-frame clones, with some not included. The sample carries about 170,000 clones, roughly 90% recorded once. These data belong to a study of blood T cell repertoires in COVID-19. The CDR3 runs to 15 residues. Looked up from germline, CDR1 is LGHNA and CDR2 is YSLEER. V lost 0 bases, J lost 7 bases, and 8 bases stayed unmatched. This rearrangement joins TRBV4-3 to TRBJ1-2; 7 nucleotides line up with TRBD1. What was sequenced was peripheral blood. This clonotype was obtained from a man aged 50-59 years with acute or convalescent COVID-19. CDR3: CASSQDQGRGFGYTF. CDR3 nucleotide sequence: TGCGCCAGCAGCCAAGACCAGGGCAGGGGGTTTGGCTACACCTTC.